This T cell receptor beta chain was sequenced in a study of technical replicates of blood from several donors. After removal of 3 bases from V and 6 bases from J, the junction contained 14 bases not matched to a gene. CDR1 is SGHNT, CDR2 YYREEE, per germline (reference sequence). The CDR3 has 17 residues. TCRdb's table, derived via immunoSEQ multiplex PCR, lists solely in-frame clones and lacks some. The repertoire has about 14,000 clones, 79% of them found once; the top ten carry more than 10%. Material for sequencing was PBMCs. The rearrangement joins TRBV5-4 to TRBJ2-2, with TRBD2 identical over 7 bases. The receptor was isolated from a human donor in good health. The CDR3 sequence is CASSSGTKMVGSGELFF. CDR3 coding DNA: TGTGCCAGCAGCTCCGGGACTAAAATGGTCGGGTCCGGGGAGCTGTTTTTT.